This TCR beta chain was documented in a study of cytomegalovirus exposure and HLA in healthy donors. Study-wide background: A prior study identified over 100 million unique TCR beta sequences from about 179 million T cells. Points from the study as a whole: For most subjects, TCR beta sequences were reported to predict HLA-A and HLA-B alleles with accuracy. As a later analysis showed, several of the most significant clusters appeared to be linked to common viral pathogens.

In the case of this clone: Its antigen is unidentified.

Healthy individuals who donated bone marrow served as the donors. The trim removed 6 bases at V and 5 bases at J, leaving 8 bases unmatched. CDR1 and CDR2 (germline): SGHTA, FQGNSA. This CDR3 contains 14 residues. The PCR ran on 60 Vbeta and 13 Jbeta primers. Assay used: immunoSEQ multiplex PCR; TCRdb lists only in-frame clones, some missing. The sample has some 150,000 clones; roughly three quarters are singletons. Sequencing was performed on PBMCs. The V call is TRBV7-2, the J call TRBJ2-5, with 8 positions matching TRBD1. This clonotype was sampled from a woman aged 40 to 55 in good health and CMV-seronegative. CDR3 region: CASRTPGGGETQYF. The CDR3 DNA reads TGTGCCAGCAGAACCCCAGGGGGCGGGGAGACCCAGTACTTC.